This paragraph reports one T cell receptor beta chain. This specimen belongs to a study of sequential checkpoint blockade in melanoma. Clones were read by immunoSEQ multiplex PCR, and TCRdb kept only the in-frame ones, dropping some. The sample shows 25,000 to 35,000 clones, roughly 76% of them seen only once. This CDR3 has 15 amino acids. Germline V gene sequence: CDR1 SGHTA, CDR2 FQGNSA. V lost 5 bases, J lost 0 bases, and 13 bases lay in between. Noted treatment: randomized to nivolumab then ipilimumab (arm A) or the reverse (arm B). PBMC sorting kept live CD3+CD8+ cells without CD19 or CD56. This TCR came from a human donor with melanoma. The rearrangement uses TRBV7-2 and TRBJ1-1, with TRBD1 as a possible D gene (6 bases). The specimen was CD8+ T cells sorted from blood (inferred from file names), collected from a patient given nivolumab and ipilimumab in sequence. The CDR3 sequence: CASSPNRDLNTEAFF. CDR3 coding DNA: TGTGCCAGCAGCCCAAACAGGGATCTGAACACTGAAGCTTTCTTT. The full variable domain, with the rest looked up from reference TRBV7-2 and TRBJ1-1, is GAGVSQSPSNKVTEKGKDVELRCDPISGHTALYWYRQSLGQGLEFLIYFQGNSAPDKSGLPSDRFSAERTGGSVSTLTIQRTQQEDSAVYLCASSPNRDLNTEAFFGQGTRLTVV.